This TCR beta chain was sequenced during a study of blood T cells in healthy people across ages (dated by TCRdb to 2013 to 2016). Regarding the study in general: Template switching captured roughly one uniquely barcoded TCR beta cDNA molecule per two T cells in model experiments. Four age groups were formed from the donors: young (average approximately 15 years), middle-aged (around 39), aged (roughly 58) and long-lived (around 82). To track age-related changes in TCR beta repertoire diversity, the study relied on deep sequencing normalized with unique cDNA molecular identifiers. To avoid experimental bias, donors of different ages were spread randomly across the sequencing lanes. Using the same blood draw, the study looked at two additional independent replicas of 1 million unique cDNA reads for two donors, one aged 18 to 30 and the other aged 80 or older.

Notes on this clonotype: Its antigen is currently not known. This may stem from a read error, because a much larger clone lies one nucleotide away.

The paper's findings and limits, for the study overall: Because the CMV infection status of the donors was unknown, age-related changes in expanded clonotypes may potentially have been confounded. Compared with the aged group, the long-lived group had more naive CD4+ T cells, fewer expanded clones and increased TCR diversity, suggesting age selection. Bulk unsorted PBMC profiling prevented conclusive comparison of naive and antigen-experienced compartments. Observed TCR beta diversity correlated strongly with the percentage of naive T cells measured by flow cytometry. Estimates of total diversity based on one million sequenced T cells were regarded as lower bounds and as underestimates. Observed TCR beta diversity per million T cells fell roughly linearly with age, and a significant reduction was already apparent by age around 39.

Library generation was performed with 5' RACE. Sequencing was performed on an Illumina HiSeq 2500. A second PCR of about 7 to 12 cycles was run with a J-beta primer mix and a sample-barcoded 5' primer. Each TCR beta cDNA molecule received a unique molecular identifier from a template-switch 5' adaptor carrying 12 random nucleotides. Each sample yielded at least 3 million CDR3-containing paired-end reads. First-strand cDNA synthesis was performed from all RNA using the Mint cDNA synthesis kit, with priming by a TRBC-specific oligonucleotide. All cDNA was treated with uracil-DNA glycosylase and then went through a first 18-cycle PCR with the universal primers M1SS and BC2_uni_R. The source study handled its data this way. Normalization of each sample was performed by random selection of 1 million high-quality reads, each carrying a distinct molecular identifier. Instead of being binned into consensus sequences, reads with shared molecular identifiers were discarded. CDR3 identification, clonotype clustering and error correction used MiTCR with a Q25 quality threshold and the strictest error-elimination algorithm. A nonparametric unseen species model using Euler transformation provided a lower-bound estimate of total TCR beta diversity. TCRdb redid the processing of the public reads, applying fastp at Q25 and MiXCR, and retained in-frame beta chains. Each entry merges the rows of one CDR3 protein and shows their most common DNA and genes. TCRdb, rather than the study authors, made the V and J calls. This sample lists about 1.7 million distinct CDR3 sequences; approximately 28% were detected once. The ten biggest clones cover around 7.7% of the sample.

The CDR3 spans 17 residues, from the cysteine through the phenylalanine. Of the read, only the CDR3 DNA is kept; its 51 bases are in frame from base 1. The V and J ends are trimmed by 5 bases and 5 bases, leaving 22 bases between them. The donors were around 39 Caucasian individuals from Russia, aged roughly 6 to 100 years, who were systemically healthy. Each donor gave about 9.8 milliliters of peripheral blood, drawn into EDTA-treated Vacutainer tubes. Ficoll-Paque density-gradient centrifugation was used to isolate PBMCs, with at least 7 million obtained per sample. Trizol reagent was used to extract total RNA from PBMCs, with at least 6 micrograms per sample. For every donor, an aliquot of PBMCs went through flow cytometry to measure the percentages of naive CD45RAhigh/CD27high T cells.

The rearrangement joined TRBV12-3 or TRBV12-4 to TRBJ1-5; the D gene cannot be resolved reliably. The sequenced sample consisted of blood. This clonotype was obtained from a woman aged 30 to 39 in good health. The CDR3 protein: CASSPGSWLRVDQPQHF. In nucleotides, the sequence is TGTGCCAGCAGTCCCGGGAGTTGGTTGAGGGTCGATCAGCCCCAGCATTTT.